This note documents a single T cell receptor beta chain sequence. Its antigen remains unknown. The entry originates in a study of monozygotic twins with inflammatory bowel disease. Total RNA amounting to about 3,600 ng went into each TCR library. Eight distinct reactions (per sample) were used to make the cDNA. Each UMI, carrying a 6-nucleotide sample barcode, came from template switching. TCRdb reprocessed the 5' RACE reads, keeping one entry per CDR3 protein, no DNA. This sample contains about 330,000 distinct CDR3 sequences. Study results and caveats: It was observed that concordant and discordant twins did not differ in repertoire similarity, possibly given limited power.

Germline assignment: CDR1 SGHKS and CDR2 YYEKEE (reference sequence). This CDR3 comprises 13 residues. The sample taken for sequencing was blood. The clonotype originates from a human donor with ulcerative colitis or Crohn's disease, or a healthy co-twin of an affected twin (not recorded which). This rearrangement joins TRBV5-5 to TRBJ1-5; TCRdb calls TRBD1, which cannot be checked without DNA. The CDR3 region is CASSQTGGQPQHF.